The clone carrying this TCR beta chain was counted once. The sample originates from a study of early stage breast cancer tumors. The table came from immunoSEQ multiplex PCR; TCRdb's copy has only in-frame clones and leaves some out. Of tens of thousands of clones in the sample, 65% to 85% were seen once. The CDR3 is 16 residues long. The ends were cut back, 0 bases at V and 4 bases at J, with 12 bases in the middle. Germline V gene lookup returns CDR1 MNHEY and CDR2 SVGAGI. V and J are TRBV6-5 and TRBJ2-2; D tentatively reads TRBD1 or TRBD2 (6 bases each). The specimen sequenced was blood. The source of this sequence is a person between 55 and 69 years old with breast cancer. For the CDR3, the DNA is TGTGCCAGCAGTTACTCCCGGGGGCGAGGCACCGGGGAGCTGTTTTTT. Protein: CASSYSRGRGTGELFF.